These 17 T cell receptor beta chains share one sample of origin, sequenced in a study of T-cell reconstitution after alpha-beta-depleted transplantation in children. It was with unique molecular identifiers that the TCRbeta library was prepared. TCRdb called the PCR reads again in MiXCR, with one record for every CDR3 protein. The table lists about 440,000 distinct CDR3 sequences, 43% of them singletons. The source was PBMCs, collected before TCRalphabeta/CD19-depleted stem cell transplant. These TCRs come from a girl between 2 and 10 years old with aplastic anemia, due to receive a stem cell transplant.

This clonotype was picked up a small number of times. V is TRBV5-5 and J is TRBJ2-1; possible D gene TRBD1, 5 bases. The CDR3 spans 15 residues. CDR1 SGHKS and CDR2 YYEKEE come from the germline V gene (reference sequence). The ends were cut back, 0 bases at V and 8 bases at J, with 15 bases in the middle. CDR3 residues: CASSLEGAKNDEQFF. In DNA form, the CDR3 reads TGTGCCAGCAGCTTGGAAGGGGCTAAGAATGATGAGCAGTTCTTC.

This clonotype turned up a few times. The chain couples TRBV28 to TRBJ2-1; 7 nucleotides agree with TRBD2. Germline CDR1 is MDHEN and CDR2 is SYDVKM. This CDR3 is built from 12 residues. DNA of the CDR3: TGTGCACATGGGGAGGGGCGCAATGAGCAGTTCTTC. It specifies CAHGEGRNEQFF.

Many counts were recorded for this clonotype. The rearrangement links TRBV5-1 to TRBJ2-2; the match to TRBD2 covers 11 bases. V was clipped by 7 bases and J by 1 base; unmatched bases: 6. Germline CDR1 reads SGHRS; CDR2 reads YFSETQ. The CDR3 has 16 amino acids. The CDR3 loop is CASGAGLAVNTGELFF. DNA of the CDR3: TGCGCCAGCGGGGCGGGACTAGCGGTGAACACCGGGGAGCTGTTTTTT.

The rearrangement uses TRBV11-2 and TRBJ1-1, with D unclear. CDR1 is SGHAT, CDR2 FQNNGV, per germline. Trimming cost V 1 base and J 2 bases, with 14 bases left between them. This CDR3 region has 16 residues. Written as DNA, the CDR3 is TGTGCCAGCAGCTTAGGAGAGTGGCGGGAAAACACTGAAGCTTTCTTT. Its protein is CASSLGEWRENTEAFF.

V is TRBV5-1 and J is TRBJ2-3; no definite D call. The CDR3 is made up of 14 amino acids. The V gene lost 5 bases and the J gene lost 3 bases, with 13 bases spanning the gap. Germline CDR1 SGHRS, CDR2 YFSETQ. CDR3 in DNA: TGCGCCAGCAGAGGTACCAGAATGACAGATACGCAGTATTTT. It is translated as CASRGTRMTDTQYF.

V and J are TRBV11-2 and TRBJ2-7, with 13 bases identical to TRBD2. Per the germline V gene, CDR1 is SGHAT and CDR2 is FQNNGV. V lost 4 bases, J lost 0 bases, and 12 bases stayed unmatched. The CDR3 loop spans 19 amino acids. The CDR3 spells CASSYQRSGTSGTSYEQYF. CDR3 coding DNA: TGTGCCAGCAGCTACCAACGGTCCGGGACTAGCGGGACCTCCTACGAGCAGTACTTC.

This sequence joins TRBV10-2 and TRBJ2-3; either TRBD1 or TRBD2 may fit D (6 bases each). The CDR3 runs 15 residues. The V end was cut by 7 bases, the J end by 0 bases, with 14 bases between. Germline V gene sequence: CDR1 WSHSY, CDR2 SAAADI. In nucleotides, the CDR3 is TGCGCCAGCACCGATCGGGGGCCGAGCACAGATACGCAGTATTTT. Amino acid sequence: CASTDRGPSTDTQYF.

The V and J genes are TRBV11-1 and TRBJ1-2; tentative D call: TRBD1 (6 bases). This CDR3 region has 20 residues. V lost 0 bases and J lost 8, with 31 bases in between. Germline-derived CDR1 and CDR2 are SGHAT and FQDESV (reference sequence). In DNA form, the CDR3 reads TGTGCCAGCAGCTTAGCCCGCGGACAGAGAGAGGGTAGACTACCGCAGGGCTACACCTTC. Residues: CASSLARGQREGRLPQGYTF.

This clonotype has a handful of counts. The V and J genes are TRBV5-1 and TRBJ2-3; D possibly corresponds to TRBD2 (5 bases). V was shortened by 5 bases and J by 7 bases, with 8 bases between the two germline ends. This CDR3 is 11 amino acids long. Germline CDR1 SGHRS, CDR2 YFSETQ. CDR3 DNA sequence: TGCGCCAGCAGTGCGGGCCATACGCAGTATTTT. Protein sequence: CASSAGHTQYF.

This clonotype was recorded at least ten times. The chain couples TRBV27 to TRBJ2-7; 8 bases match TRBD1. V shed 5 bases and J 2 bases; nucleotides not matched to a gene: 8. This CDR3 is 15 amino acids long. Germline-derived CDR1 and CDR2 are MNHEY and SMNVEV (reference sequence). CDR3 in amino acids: CASSALTGATYEQYF. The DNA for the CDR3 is TGTGCCAGCAGTGCATTGACAGGGGCCACCTACGAGCAGTACTTC.

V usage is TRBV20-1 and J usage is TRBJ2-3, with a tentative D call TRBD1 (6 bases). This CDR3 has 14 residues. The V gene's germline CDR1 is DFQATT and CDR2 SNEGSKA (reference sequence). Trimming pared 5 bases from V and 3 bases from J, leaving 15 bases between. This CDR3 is CSALTDRTTDTQYF. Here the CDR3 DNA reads TGCAGTGCTTTGACTGACAGGACGACAGATACGCAGTATTTT.

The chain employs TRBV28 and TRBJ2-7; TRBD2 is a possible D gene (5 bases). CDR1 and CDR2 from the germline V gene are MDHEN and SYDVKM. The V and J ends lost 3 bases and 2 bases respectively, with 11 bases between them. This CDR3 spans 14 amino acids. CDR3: CASSFGRRAYEQYF. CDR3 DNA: TGTGCCAGCAGTTTTGGGAGAAGGGCCTACGAGCAGTACTTC.

In nucleotides, the CDR3 is TGCAGTGCTCCCGGGACAGCAAACAATCAGCCCCAGCATTTT. Its protein is CSAPGTANNQPQHF. The V call is TRBV20-1, the J call TRBJ1-5; 7 nucleotides align to TRBD1. Unmatched junction bases numbered 7, after V lost 5 bases and J lost 3 bases. Germline values: CDR1 DFQATT, CDR2 SNEGSKA (reference sequence). This CDR3 is 14 amino acids long.

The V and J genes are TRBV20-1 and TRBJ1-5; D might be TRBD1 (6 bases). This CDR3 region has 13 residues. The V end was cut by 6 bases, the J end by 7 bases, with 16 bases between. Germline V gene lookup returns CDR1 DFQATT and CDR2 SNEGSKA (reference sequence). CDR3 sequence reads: CSARQASRQPQHF. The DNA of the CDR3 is TGCAGTGCCCGACAGGCTTCAAGGCAGCCCCAGCATTTT.

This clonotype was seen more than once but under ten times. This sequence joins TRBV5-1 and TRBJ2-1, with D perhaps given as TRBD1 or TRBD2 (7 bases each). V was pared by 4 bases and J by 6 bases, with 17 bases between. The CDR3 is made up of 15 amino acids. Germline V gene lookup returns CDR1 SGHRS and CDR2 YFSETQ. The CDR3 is CASSASQGGRNEQFF. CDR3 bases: TGCGCCAGCAGCGCCTCCCAGGGGGGGCGCAATGAGCAGTTCTTC.

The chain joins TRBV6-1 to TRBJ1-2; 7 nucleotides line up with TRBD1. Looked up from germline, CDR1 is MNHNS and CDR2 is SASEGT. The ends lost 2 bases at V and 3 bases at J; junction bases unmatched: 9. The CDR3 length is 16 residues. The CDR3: CASSERIWTGDYGYTF. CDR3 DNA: TGTGCCAGCAGTGAAAGGATTTGGACAGGCGACTATGGCTACACCTTC.

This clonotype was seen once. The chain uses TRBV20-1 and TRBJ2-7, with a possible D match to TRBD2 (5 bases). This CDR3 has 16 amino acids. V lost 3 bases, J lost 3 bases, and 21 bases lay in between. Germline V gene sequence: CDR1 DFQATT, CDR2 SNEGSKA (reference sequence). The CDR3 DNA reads TGCAGTGCTAGCCCGAGGCCCGTGAGGGCGATCTACGAGCAGTACTTC. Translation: CSASPRPVRAIYEQYF.